The TCR beta chain under discussion was sequenced for a study of cytomegalovirus exposure and HLA in healthy donors. Study-wide results and limits: Cytomegalovirus association was listed for around 170 TCR beta chains. In a later analysis, HLA-C alleles had the fewest associated TCRs, DRB1 alleles the most. The classifier reportedly diagnosed cytomegalovirus status with high sensitivity and specificity.

CDR1 and CDR2 from the germline V gene are MDHEN and SYDVKM. The V end was cut by 0 bases, the J end by 15 bases, with 23 bases between. The CDR3 contains 16 residues. This PCR relied on a set of 60 Vbeta primers and 13 Jbeta primers. Repertoires were generated with immunoSEQ multiplex PCR, while TCRdb's copy carries only in-frame clones and drops some. The sample gives over 150,000 clones, around 80% of which show up once; roughly 2% is in the top ten. Although they were nominally healthy when sampled, donors likely had unrecorded immune exposures. A single count supports this clone. Its antigen remains unknown.

The TCR sequence derives from a man aged 35 to 55 in good health and CMV-seronegative. V usage is TRBV28 and J usage is TRBJ1-4, with TRBD1 as a possible D gene (5 bases). Specimen: PBMCs. The CDR3 DNA follows: TGTGCCAGCAGTTTATGGAAGCGGGGGACTGGGGGTGTGGTGTTTTTT. Residues: CASSLWKRGTGGVVFF.